This T cell receptor (beta chain) was captured by sequencing in a study of cytomegalovirus exposure and HLA in healthy donors. Study outcomes and limitations: In a later analysis, donors in an Asian-associated ancestry cluster reportedly had fewer N-insertions in productive TCRs than the cohort mean. Earlier findings revealed that most TCR beta V segments proved productive either about 87% or about 30% of the time.

V was cut by 0 bases and J by 4 bases, with 15 bases left in between. Germline values: CDR1 SGHTA, CDR2 FQGTGA. CDR3 length: 16 residues. Primers: 60 Vbeta forward and 13 Jbeta reverse. Sequencing used immunoSEQ multiplex PCR; TCRdb keeps in-frame clones, though not all of them. Of more than 85,000 clones in the sample, 81% were seen once. About this clone itself: Its specificity is unknown.

V usage is TRBV7-3 and J usage is TRBJ1-1; a weak D match, TRBD1 (5 bases). Sequenced material: PBMCs. The sequence derives from a woman under 40 in good health and CMV-seronegative. The CDR3 sequence is CASSLTEGIRATEAFF. CDR3 nucleotides: TGTGCCAGCAGCTTAACGGAGGGGATTAGAGCCACTGAAGCTTTCTTT.